These 22 T cell receptor beta chains were all obtained from the same sample, sequenced in a study of shared T cell receptors in the human thymus (dated by TCRdb to the early 2020s). The method was the immunoSEQ multiplex PCR assay. TCRdb took this table from immuneACCESS and kept in-frame rearrangements with V and J called. Such tables lack part of the clones; where checked against another copy, unresolved V genes explain under half of the gap, and the rest is unexplained. The sample profile shows under 450,000 clones; about 95% of them were found once. About 0.02% of the sample comes from the top ten. The material sequenced was thymocytes. These receptors all come from a human donor.

This chain connects TRBV21-1 to TRBJ2-5; the table's D gene call, TRBD2, was not cross checked with the DNA. TRBV21-1 is an annotated pseudogene. This CDR3 spans 17 amino acids. CDR3 sequence (DNA): TGTGCCAGCAGAAAAGGGGATAGCGGGAGTCAACAAGAGACCCAGTACTTC. Its translation is CASRKGDSGSQQETQYF.

This chain joins TRBV5-7 and TRBJ2-7; 8 bases agree with TRBD2. TRBV5-7 is an open reading frame, and its role is uncertain. The J segment lost 1 base and the V segment lost 5 bases, leaving 11 bases of the junction unmatched. The CDR3 consists of 16 residues. CDR3 coding DNA: TGTGCCAGCAGTCCGGGGGGGGAGGGATATTCCTACGAGCAGTACTTC. Protein product: CASSPGGEGYSYEQYF.

This chain joins TRBV5-1 and TRBJ2-5; 15 positions match TRBD2. The CDR3 contains 16 residues. The germline CDR1 and CDR2 sequences are SGHRS and YFSETQ. V was pared by 4 bases and J by 5 bases, with 6 bases of the junction left unmatched. The CDR3 bases are TGCGCCAGCAGCGTTGGACTAGCGGGAGGGGTGGAGACCCAGTACTTC. It encodes CASSVGLAGGVETQYF.

V is TRBV7-2 and J is TRBJ2-1; a weak D match, TRBD2 (6 bases). V dropped 1 base and J dropped 3 bases, with 10 bases sitting between them. The CDR3 spans 15 residues. Germline V gene sequence: CDR1 SGHTA, CDR2 FQGNSA. In DNA form, the CDR3 reads TGTGCCAGCAGCTTAGGCCGGGAGAGCTACAATGAGCAGTTCTTC. It codes for CASSLGRESYNEQFF.

The J gene is TRBJ2-7, the V gene TRBV15; tentative D call: TRBD1 (6 bases). Germline assignment: CDR1 LNHNV and CDR2 YYDKDF (reference sequence). The CDR3 consists of 15 residues. V shed 0 bases and J shed 7 bases, with 16 bases lying between them. CDR3 amino acids: CATSRDLTGLGEQYF. The CDR3 DNA reads TGTGCCACCAGCAGAGATCTCACAGGGTTAGGGGAGCAGTACTTC. The full variable domain, its missing parts supplied by reference TRBV15 and TRBJ2-7, is DAMVIQNPRYQVTQFGKPVTLSCSQTLNHNVMYWYQQKSSQAPKLLFHYYDKDFNNEADTPDNFQSRRPNTSFCFLDIRSPGLGDTAMYLCATSRDLTGLGEQYFGPGTRLTVT.

The CDR3 DNA reads TGTGCCTGGAGCCCCCCCCGTACGATGGCGGGACGGAGCTCCTACGAGCAGTACTTC. Translating gives CAWSPPRTMAGRSSYEQYF. The chain uses TRBV30 and TRBJ2-7, with D maybe TRBD2 (6 bases). Germline CDR1 is GTSNPN and CDR2 is SVGIG (reference sequence). The CDR3 contains 19 residues. With 3 bases removed from V and 0 bases from J, the gap between germline ends came to 27 bases. The entire variable domain, with the rest obtained from reference TRBV30 and TRBJ2-7, is as follows: SQTIHQWPATLVQPVGSPLSLECTVEGTSNPNLYWYRQAAGRGLQLLFYSVGIGQISSEVPQNLSASRPQDRQFILSSKKLLLSDSGFYLCAWSPPRTMAGRSSYEQYFGPGTRLTVT.

The rearrangement uses TRBV10-1 and TRBJ1-5; D might be TRBD1 (6 bases). This CDR3 is built from 17 residues. Trimming removed 10 bases at V and 0 bases at J, with 22 bases between. Per the germline V gene, CDR1 is WNHNN and CDR2 is SYGVQD (reference sequence). CDR3 in DNA: TGCGCCACCCCCTTGACAGGACGTCCTAATAGCAATCAGCCCCAGCATTTT. This translates into CATPLTGRPNSNQPQHF.

The genes are TRBV19 and TRBJ2-4; TRBD2 matches 11 bases. Germline assignment: CDR1 LNHDA and CDR2 SQIVND (reference sequence). V lost 3 bases, J lost 2 bases, and 6 bases stayed unmatched. The CDR3 length is 17 residues. The chain's CDR3 is CASSMGLADITKNIQYF. The CDR3 bases are TGTGCCAGTAGTATGGGACTAGCGGATATAACCAAAAACATTCAGTACTTC.

The rearrangement joins TRBV27 to TRBJ2-2, with TRBD2 matching 15 bases. The germline V gene has CDR1 MNHEY and CDR2 SMNVEV (reference sequence). With 8 bases clipped from V and 0 bases from J, the junction kept 7 bases outside the gene matches. This CDR3 is 18 amino acids long. CDR3 protein: CASLTGLAGGPNTGELFF. The CDR3, as DNA: TGTGCCAGCCTAACGGGACTAGCGGGAGGCCCGAACACCGGGGAGCTGTTTTTT.

This sequence joins TRBV7-6 and TRBJ2-7; D might be TRBD1 (6 bases). Germline values: CDR1 SGHVS, CDR2 FNYEAQ. The germline V and J ends were trimmed by 4 bases and 2 bases, with 21 bases remaining between them. CDR3 size: 17 residues. CDR3 coding DNA: TGTGCCAGCAGCTCCCCACACAGGGTCCTAAGGACCTACGAGCAGTACTTC. It encodes CASSSPHRVLRTYEQYF.

This chain uses TRBV19 with TRBJ2-7, with D possibly being TRBD1 or TRBD2 (5 bases each). V was cut by 1 base and J by 3 bases, with 13 bases left in between. The germline CDR1 and CDR2 sequences are LNHDA and SQIVND (reference sequence). The CDR3 loop spans 15 amino acids. The CDR3 reads CASSIGLGESYEQYF. As DNA, the CDR3 is TGTGCCAGTAGTATAGGTTTGGGGGAGAGCTACGAGCAGTACTTC. Variable domain in full (rest from reference TRBV19 and TRBJ2-7): DGGITQSPKYLFRKEGQNVTLSCEQNLNHDAMYWYRQDPGQGLRLIYYSQIVNDFQKGDIAEGYSVSREKKESFPLTVTSAQKNPTAFYLCASSIGLGESYEQYFGPGTRLTVT.

This rearrangement joins TRBV29-1 to TRBJ2-5, with 10 bases that match TRBD1. Gene TRBJ2-7 matches the end of the DNA better, so the J call may be wrong. CDR1 is SQVTM, CDR2 ANQGSEA, per germline. The CDR3 consists of 13 residues. The CDR3 region has the DNA TGCAGCGTTCTGGGACAGGGGCCCTACGAGCAGTACTTC. Translation gives CSVLGQGPYEQYF.

The V gene is TRBV28, the J gene TRBJ1-4; TRBD1 agrees at 7 bases. The J segment lost 7 bases and the V segment lost 3 bases, leaving 14 bases of the junction unmatched. This CDR3 has 17 amino acids. Germline values: CDR1 MDHEN, CDR2 SYDVKM. The CDR3: CASSFSPNDRVGEKLFF. The CDR3 DNA reads as TGTGCCAGCAGTTTCTCCCCGAATGACAGGGTCGGTGAAAAACTGTTTTTT.

The genes are TRBV7-3 and TRBJ2-3; the match to TRBD2 covers 9 bases. The CDR3 length is 15 residues. CDR1 SGHTA and CDR2 FQGTGA come from the germline V gene. The ends lost 4 bases at V and 6 bases at J; junction bases unmatched: 8. In DNA, the CDR3 is TGTGCCAGCAGCTCAATAGCGGGAGCATCTGATACGCAGTATTTT. Translating it yields CASSSIAGASDTQYF.

The DNA of the CDR3 is TGTGCCAGCAGTGGACAGGGGAACACTGAAGCTTTCTTT. Translated, it gives CASSGQGNTEAFF. V gene TRBV2 combines with J gene TRBJ1-1, with 7 bases that match TRBD1. V lost 4 bases to trimming and J lost 1 base; unmatched junction nucleotides: 0. The CDR3 runs to 13 residues. Germline V CDR1 and CDR2: SNHLY, FYNNEI.

V usage is TRBV5-1 and J usage is TRBJ2-7, with 11 positions matching TRBD2. Germline V CDR1 and CDR2: SGHRS, YFSETQ. The ends lost 4 bases at V and 9 bases at J; junction bases unmatched: 15. The CDR3 is 16 amino acids. For the CDR3, the DNA is TGCGCCAGCAGCCCGGCCCGACTAGCGGGGCCCTATGGGCAGTACTTC. This translates into CASSPARLAGPYGQYF. Full variable domain (rest looked up from reference TRBV5-1 and TRBJ2-7): KAGVTQTPRYLIKTRGQQVTLSCSPISGHRSVSWYQQTPGQGLQFLFEYFSETQRNKGNFPGRFSGRQFSNSRSEMNVSTLELGDSALYLCASSPARLAGPYGQYFGPGTRLTVT.

V gene TRBV6-5 combines with J gene TRBJ1-1; D uncertain. The germline CDR1 and CDR2 sequences are MNHEY and SVGAGI. With 0 bases removed from V and 0 bases from J, the gap between germline ends came to 11 bases. This CDR3 has 16 amino acids. The CDR3 DNA reads TGTGCCAGCAGTTACTCGAAGCCCGAGATGAACACTGAAGCTTTCTTT. Encoded protein: CASSYSKPEMNTEAFF.

The rearrangement links TRBV25-1 to TRBJ2-1; D gene ambiguous. The germline gives CDR1 MGHDK, CDR2 SYGVNS. V lost 3 bases, J lost 8 bases, and 11 bases lay in between. The CDR3 runs to 13 residues. In DNA, the CDR3 is TGTGCCAGCAGTGAGTTAGGGTACCATGAGCAGTTCTTC. Translating it yields CASSELGYHEQFF.

The rearrangement links TRBV27 to TRBJ2-1; maybe TRBD2 (6 bases). The V and J ends lost 7 bases and 8 bases respectively, with 15 bases between them. This CDR3 has 13 amino acids. Germline loops: CDR1 MNHEY, CDR2 SMNVEV (reference sequence). CDR3 sequence (DNA): TGTGCCAGCACGGCGGGAACCCTCTATGAGCAGTTCTTC. This translates into CASTAGTLYEQFF.

The chain is built from TRBV5-1 and TRBJ1-1; TRBD1 matches 10 bases. This CDR3 is built from 14 residues. CDR1 and CDR2 from the germline V gene are SGHRS and YFSETQ. Germline trimming cut 4 bases from V and 6 bases from J; bases unmatched to any gene: 6. CDR3 DNA sequence: TGCGCCAGCAGCAAGACAGGGGGCGCGTCTGAAGCTTTCTTT. Its protein product is CASSKTGGASEAFF.

This clone was recorded once. V is TRBV4-2 and J is TRBJ2-5; TRBD2 agrees at 9 bases. The germline CDR1 and CDR2 sequences are LGHNA and YNFKEQ. The ends lost 0 bases at V and 2 bases at J; junction bases unmatched: 7. CDR3 length: 17 amino acids. DNA for the CDR3: TGTGCCAGCAGCCAAGATGATGCTAGCGGGGAGCAAGAGACCCAGTACTTC. Translated, it gives CASSQDDASGEQETQYF.

V and J are TRBV9 and TRBJ2-7; 8 nucleotides align to TRBD2. Germline V gives CDR1 SGDLS, CDR2 YYNGEE. CDR3 length: 20 amino acids. The J segment lost 6 bases and the V segment lost 0 bases, leaving 23 bases of the junction unmatched. DNA of the CDR3: TGTGCCAGCAGCGTAGAAGGGCAGGCTCTTAGCGGGAAAGGAATTGGCGAGCAGTACTTC. It translates to CASSVEGQALSGKGIGEQYF.